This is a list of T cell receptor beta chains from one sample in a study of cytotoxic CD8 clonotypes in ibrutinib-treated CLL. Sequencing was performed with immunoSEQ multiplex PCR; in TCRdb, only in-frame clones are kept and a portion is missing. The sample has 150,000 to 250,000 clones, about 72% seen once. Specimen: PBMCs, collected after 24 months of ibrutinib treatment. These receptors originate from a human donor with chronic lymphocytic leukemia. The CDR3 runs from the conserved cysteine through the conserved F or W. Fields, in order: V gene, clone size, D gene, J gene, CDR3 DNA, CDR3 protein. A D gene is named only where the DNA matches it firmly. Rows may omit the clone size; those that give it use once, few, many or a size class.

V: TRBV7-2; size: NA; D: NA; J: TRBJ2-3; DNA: TGTGCCAGCAGCTTTAGTAGCGTTGGAGATACGCAGTATTTT; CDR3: CASSFSSVGDTQYF
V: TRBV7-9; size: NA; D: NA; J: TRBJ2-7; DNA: TGTGCCAGCAGCCCGTGGGGGTCCTACGAGCAGTACTTC; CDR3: CASSPWGSYEQYF
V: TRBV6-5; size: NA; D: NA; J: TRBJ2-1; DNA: TGTGCCAGCAGTTACTCGCCTAGCGCCCACAATGAGCAGTTCTTC; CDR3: CASSYSPSAHNEQFF
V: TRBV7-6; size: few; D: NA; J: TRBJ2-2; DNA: TGTGCCAGCAGCTTAGGTGGACCTAAACTCACCGGGGAGCTGTTTTTT; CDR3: CASSLGGPKLTGELFF
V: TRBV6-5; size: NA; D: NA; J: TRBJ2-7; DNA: TGTGCCAGCAGTTACGACAGTCACTACGAGCAGTACTTC; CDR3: CASSYDSHYEQYF
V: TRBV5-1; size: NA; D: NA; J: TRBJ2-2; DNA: TGCGCCAGTTGTTATAACCCGATACACACCGGGGAGCTGTTTTTT; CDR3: CASCYNPIHTGELFF
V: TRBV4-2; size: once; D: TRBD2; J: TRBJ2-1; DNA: TGTGCCAGCAGCCAAGATTTACTAGCGGGAGTCCCATTCGATGAGCAGTTCTTC; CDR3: CASSQDLLAGVPFDEQFF
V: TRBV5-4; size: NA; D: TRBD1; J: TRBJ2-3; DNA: TGTGCCAGCAGCTCGGGACAGGGCACAGATACGCAGTATTTT; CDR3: CASSSGQGTDTQYF
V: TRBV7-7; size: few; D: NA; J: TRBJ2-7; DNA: TGTGCCAGCAGCTTATCGGCTCTCTCCTACGAGCAGTACTTC; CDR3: CASSLSALSYEQYF
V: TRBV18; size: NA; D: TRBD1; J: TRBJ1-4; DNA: TGTGCCAGCTCACCACGGACAGGGGGGAGTGAAAAACTGTTTTTT; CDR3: CASSPRTGGSEKLFF
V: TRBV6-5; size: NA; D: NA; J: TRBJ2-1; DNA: TGTGCCAGCAGTTACTCGACCTACAATGAGCAGTTCTTC; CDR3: CASSYSTYNEQFF
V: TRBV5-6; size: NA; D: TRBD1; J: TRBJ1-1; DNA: TGTGCCAGCAGCTTTAGACAGGGAGCTTTCTTT; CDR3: CASSFRQGAFF
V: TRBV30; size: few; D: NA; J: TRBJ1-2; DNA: TGTGCCTGCGAATATGGCTACACCTTC; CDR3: CACEYGYTF
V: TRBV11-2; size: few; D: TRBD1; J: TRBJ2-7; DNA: TGTGCCAGCAGCTCCCAGACAGGGTTCTACGAGCAGTACTTC; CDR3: CASSSQTGFYEQYF
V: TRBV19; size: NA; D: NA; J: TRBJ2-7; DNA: TGTGCCAGTAGTACAGGGTACCCGGGCGAGCAGTACTTC; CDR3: CASSTGYPGEQYF
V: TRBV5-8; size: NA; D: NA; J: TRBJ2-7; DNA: TGTGCCAGCAGCTTTCTGAGCAACTACGAGCAGTACTTC; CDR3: CASSFLSNYEQYF
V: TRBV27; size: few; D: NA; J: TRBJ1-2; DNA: TGTGCCAGCAGGCTCAGGGAAGCCTATGGCTACACCTTC; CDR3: CASRLREAYGYTF
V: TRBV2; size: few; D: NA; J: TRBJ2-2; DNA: TGTGCCAGCAGTGAAGAGGACACCGGGGAGCTGTTTTTT; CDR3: CASSEEDTGELFF
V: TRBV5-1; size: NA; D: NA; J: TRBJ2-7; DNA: TGCGCCAGCAGCTTACAAGACAGGCGCGTCGACGAGCAGTACTTC; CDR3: CASSLQDRRVDEQYF
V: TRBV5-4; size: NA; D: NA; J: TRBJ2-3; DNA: TGTGCCAGCAGCTTGGCAACGGCCAGAAGCACAGATACGCAGTATTTT; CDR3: CASSLATARSTDTQYF
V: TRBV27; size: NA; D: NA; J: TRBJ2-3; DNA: TGTGCCAGCAGTGCCGACTACCGACGCAGCACAGATACGCAGTATTTT; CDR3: CASSADYRRSTDTQYF
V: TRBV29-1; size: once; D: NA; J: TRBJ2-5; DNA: TGCAGCGTTGGGGCGCTGGGGGAGACCCAGTACTTC; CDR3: CSVGALGETQYF
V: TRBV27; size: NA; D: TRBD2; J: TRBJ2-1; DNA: TGTGCCAGCAGTCTGGGACTAGCGGGAGTTAGTCGCAATGAGCAGTTCTTC; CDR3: CASSLGLAGVSRNEQFF
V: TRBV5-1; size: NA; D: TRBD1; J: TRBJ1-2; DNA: TGCGCCAGCAGCGCCGGGACAGGCTCTAACTATGGCTACACCTTC; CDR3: CASSAGTGSNYGYTF
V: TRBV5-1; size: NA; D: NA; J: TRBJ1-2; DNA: TGCGCCAGCAGCTTTGGACCAACTAACTATGGCTACACCTTC; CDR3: CASSFGPTNYGYTF
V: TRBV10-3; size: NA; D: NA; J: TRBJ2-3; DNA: TGTGCCATCAGTGAGGGGACCAATACGCAGTATTTT; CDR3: CAISEGTNTQYF
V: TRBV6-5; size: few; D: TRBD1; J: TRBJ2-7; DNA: TGTGCCAGCAGTTATGGGCCCGGGACAGTTGTTTACGAGCAGTACTTC; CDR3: CASSYGPGTVVYEQYF
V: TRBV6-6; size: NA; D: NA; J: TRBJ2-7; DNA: TGTGCCAGCAAGGGGGGAACTCTTTCTGATAACGAGCAGTACTTC; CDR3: CASKGGTLSDNEQYF
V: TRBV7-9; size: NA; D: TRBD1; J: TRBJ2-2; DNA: TGTGCCAGCAGCAAACGGAGGGACAGGGGTAACACCGGGGAGCTGTTTTTT; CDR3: CASSKRRDRGNTGELFF
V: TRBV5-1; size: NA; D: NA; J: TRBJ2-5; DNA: TGCGCCAGCAGCTACGGGACCCTCCAAGAGACCCAGTACTTC; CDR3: CASSYGTLQETQYF
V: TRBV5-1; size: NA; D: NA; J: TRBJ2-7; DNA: TGCGCCAGCAGCTTGGGGGGGCTGTCCTACGAGCAGTACTTC; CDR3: CASSLGGLSYEQYF
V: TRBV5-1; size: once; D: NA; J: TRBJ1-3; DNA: TGCGCCAGCAGAGTTGGGTTTACTGGAAACACCATATATTTT; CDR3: CASRVGFTGNTIYF
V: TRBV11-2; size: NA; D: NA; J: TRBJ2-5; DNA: TGTGCCAGCAGCTTTAGCGTTCCAGAGACCCAGTACTTC; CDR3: CASSFSVPETQYF
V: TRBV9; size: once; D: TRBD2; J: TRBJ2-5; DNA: TGTGCCAGCAGCGTAGACCCTATACTAGCGAGCCAAGAGACCCAGTACTTC; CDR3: CASSVDPILASQETQYF
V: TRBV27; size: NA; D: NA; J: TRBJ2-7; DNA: TGTGCCAGCAGTTTAATCGCTCGGACAAAAACCTCCTACGAGCAGTACTTC; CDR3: CASSLIARTKTSYEQYF
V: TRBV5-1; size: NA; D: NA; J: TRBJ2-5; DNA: TGCGCCAGCAGCGTGGGAGCCTCGGGTCAAGAGACCCAGTACTTC; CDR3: CASSVGASGQETQYF
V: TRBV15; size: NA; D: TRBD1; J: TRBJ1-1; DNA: TGTGCCACCAGCACCCTATCGCAGGGGGAAAGTACTGAAGCTTTCTTT; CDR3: CATSTLSQGESTEAFF
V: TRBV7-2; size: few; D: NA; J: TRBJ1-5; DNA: TGTGCCAGCAGCTATGGGGGTAAAGGCAATCAGCCCCAGCATTTT; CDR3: CASSYGGKGNQPQHF
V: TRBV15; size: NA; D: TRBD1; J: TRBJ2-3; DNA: TGTGCCACCAGCAGAGAAAAGGGACAGGGGTTGGCCACAGATACGCAGTATTTT; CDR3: CATSREKGQGLATDTQYF
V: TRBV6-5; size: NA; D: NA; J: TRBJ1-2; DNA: TGTGCCAGCATCACTAACTATGGCTACACCTTC; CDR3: CASITNYGYTF
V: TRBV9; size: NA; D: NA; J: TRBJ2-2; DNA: TGTGCCAGCAGCCCCCAGACGGGGTACACCGGGGAGCTGTTTTTT; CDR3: CASSPQTGYTGELFF
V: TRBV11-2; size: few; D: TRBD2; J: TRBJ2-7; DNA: TGTGCCAGCACCTTAGCGGGGGCGGGCTACGAGCAGTACTTC; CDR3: CASTLAGAGYEQYF
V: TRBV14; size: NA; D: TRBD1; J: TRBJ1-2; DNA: TGTGCCAGCAGCTCCCACGGGACAGGAGTCTATGGCTACACCTTC; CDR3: CASSSHGTGVYGYTF
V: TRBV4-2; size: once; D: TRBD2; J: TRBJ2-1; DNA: TGTGCCAGCAGCCCGTCTCCGGGACTAGCTGGTGATGAGCAGTTCTTC; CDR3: CASSPSPGLAGDEQFF
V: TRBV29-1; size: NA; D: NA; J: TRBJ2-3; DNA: TGCAGCGTCTTCCTATGGCCCGCAGATACGCAGTATTTT; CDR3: CSVFLWPADTQYF
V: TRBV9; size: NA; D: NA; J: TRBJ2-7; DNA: TGTGCCAGCAGCGTAGGGGCGGGGTCCTACGAGCAGTACTTC; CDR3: CASSVGAGSYEQYF
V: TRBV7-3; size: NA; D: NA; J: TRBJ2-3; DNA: TGTGCCAGCAGCTTAATAGAGGGCTTGGGTACGCAGTATTTT; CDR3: CASSLIEGLGTQYF
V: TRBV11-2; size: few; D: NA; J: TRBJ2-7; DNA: TGTGCCAGCAGCTTAGCCGCGGCCCTCCTCGAGCAGTACTTC; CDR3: CASSLAAALLEQYF